This is a list of T cell receptor beta chains from one sample in a study of cytomegalovirus exposure and HLA in healthy donors. Sequencing was performed with immunoSEQ multiplex PCR; in TCRdb, only in-frame clones are kept and a portion is missing. The data hold some 110,000 clones, with 75% observed a single time. What was sequenced was PBMCs. The receptors were sampled from a male donor in good health and CMV-seropositive. CDR3s include the opening cysteine and the closing phenylalanine or tryptophan. D genes are given only for firm matches. Rows give clone size only sometimes, using once, few, many, or a class for an expanded clone.

d_gene: .; j_gene: TRBJ1-2; abundance: once; v_gene: TRBV18; CDR3aa: CASSREVRINGYTF; CDR3nt: TGTGCCAGCTCACGAGAAGTACGTATAAATGGCTACACCTTC
d_gene: .; j_gene: TRBJ2-2; abundance: .; v_gene: TRBV4-1; CDR3aa: CASSQEPVQGHTGELFF; CDR3nt: TGCGCCAGCAGCCAAGAACCCGTACAGGGTCACACCGGGGAGCTGTTTTTT
d_gene: TRBD2; j_gene: TRBJ2-1; abundance: .; v_gene: TRBV10-3; CDR3aa: CAISGSGVDNEQFF; CDR3nt: TGTGCCATCAGTGGTAGCGGGGTGGACAATGAGCAGTTCTTC
d_gene: TRBD2; j_gene: TRBJ2-7; abundance: .; v_gene: TRBV10-3; CDR3aa: CAISGTSYEQYF; CDR3nt: TGTGCCATCAGTGGGACTAGCTACGAGCAGTACTTC
d_gene: TRBD2; j_gene: TRBJ2-5; abundance: .; v_gene: TRBV7-9; CDR3aa: CASSLWLAGGRAETQYF; CDR3nt: TGTGCCAGCAGCTTATGGCTAGCGGGAGGGCGCGCGGAGACCCAGTACTTC
d_gene: TRBD2; j_gene: TRBJ2-3; abundance: .; v_gene: TRBV9; CDR3aa: CASRSAGGDTQYF; CDR3nt: TGTGCCAGCAGATCGGCGGGGGGCGATACGCAGTATTTT
d_gene: TRBD2; j_gene: TRBJ2-3; abundance: .; v_gene: TRBV7-2; CDR3aa: CASSLTPRLAGGGTDTQYF; CDR3nt: TGTGCCAGCAGCTTAACCCCACGACTAGCGGGAGGGGGCACAGATACGCAGTATTTT
d_gene: TRBD1; j_gene: TRBJ2-7; abundance: .; v_gene: TRBV5-4; CDR3aa: CASSSAGTGNSEYF; CDR3nt: TGTGCCAGCAGCTCAGCCGGGACAGGGAACTCAGAGTACTTC
d_gene: TRBD1; j_gene: TRBJ2-7; abundance: .; v_gene: TRBV5-1; CDR3aa: CASSLEQGVGYEQYF; CDR3nt: TGCGCCAGCAGCTTGGAACAGGGGGTGGGCTACGAGCAGTACTTC
d_gene: .; j_gene: TRBJ1-1; abundance: .; v_gene: TRBV10-3; CDR3aa: CAISELGVQGGEVNTEAFF; CDR3nt: TGTGCCATCAGTGAGTTGGGGGTTCAGGGAGGGGAAGTAAACACTGAAGCTTTCTTT
d_gene: .; j_gene: TRBJ1-1; abundance: .; v_gene: TRBV4-2; CDR3aa: CASSRISGHGNTEAFF; CDR3nt: TGTGCCAGCAGCCGTATCTCTGGACACGGGAACACTGAAGCTTTCTTT
d_gene: TRBD1; j_gene: TRBJ1-1; abundance: .; v_gene: TRBV28; CDR3aa: CASSFLGQGIAEAFF; CDR3nt: TGTGCCAGCAGTTTCTTGGGACAGGGTATCGCTGAAGCTTTCTTT
d_gene: .; j_gene: TRBJ1-2; abundance: .; v_gene: TRBV11-2; CDR3aa: CASSLAGARYGYTF; CDR3nt: TGTGCCAGCAGCTTAGCTGGGGCAAGATATGGCTACACCTTC
d_gene: .; j_gene: TRBJ1-2; abundance: .; v_gene: TRBV5-4; CDR3aa: CASVDRANYGYTF; CDR3nt: TGTGCCAGCGTGGACAGAGCTAACTATGGCTACACCTTC
d_gene: TRBD2; j_gene: TRBJ2-5; abundance: .; v_gene: TRBV30; CDR3aa: CAWTRGLANRRQETQYF; CDR3nt: TGTGCCTGGACCCGGGGACTAGCAAACCGTCGCCAAGAGACCCAGTACTTC
d_gene: TRBD2; j_gene: TRBJ2-1; abundance: .; v_gene: TRBV12-5; CDR3aa: CASGLHVGGSYNEQFF; CDR3nt: TGTGCTAGTGGTTTGCACGTGGGAGGGTCCTACAATGAGCAGTTCTTC
d_gene: .; j_gene: TRBJ1-1; abundance: .; v_gene: TRBV6-5; CDR3aa: CASSYGDPRVTEAFF; CDR3nt: TGTGCCAGCAGTTACGGCGACCCTAGAGTAACTGAAGCTTTCTTT
d_gene: TRBD2; j_gene: TRBJ2-1; abundance: .; v_gene: TRBV27; CDR3aa: CASTKRGAVNFGEQFF; CDR3nt: TGTGCCAGCACCAAGCGGGGGGCAGTGAATTTTGGTGAGCAGTTCTTC
d_gene: .; j_gene: TRBJ2-3; abundance: .; v_gene: TRBV6-5; CDR3aa: CASSTGTDTQYF; CDR3nt: TGTGCCAGCAGTACGGGCACAGATACGCAGTATTTT
d_gene: .; j_gene: TRBJ2-3; abundance: .; v_gene: TRBV27; CDR3aa: CASRLPSTDTQYF; CDR3nt: TGTGCCAGCAGACTTCCGTCCACAGATACGCAGTATTTT
d_gene: TRBD2; j_gene: TRBJ2-5; abundance: few; v_gene: TRBV14; CDR3aa: CASSQDGLARETQYF; CDR3nt: TGTGCCAGCAGCCAAGACGGACTAGCACGGGAGACCCAGTACTTC
d_gene: .; j_gene: TRBJ2-2; abundance: .; v_gene: TRBV7-2; CDR3aa: CASSLALTGELFF; CDR3nt: TGTGCCAGCAGCTTAGCCTTGACCGGGGAGCTGTTTTTT
d_gene: .; j_gene: TRBJ1-6; abundance: once; v_gene: TRBV19; CDR3aa: CASSIAGISPLHF; CDR3nt: TGTGCCAGTAGTATAGCCGGGATTTCACCCCTCCACTTT
d_gene: TRBD1; j_gene: TRBJ1-2; abundance: .; v_gene: TRBV7-2; CDR3aa: CASSSRPQGADYGYTF; CDR3nt: TGTGCCAGCAGCTCCCGACCCCAGGGGGCGGATTATGGCTACACCTTC
d_gene: TRBD2; j_gene: TRBJ2-5; abundance: .; v_gene: TRBV5-4; CDR3aa: CASSLAGGETQYF; CDR3nt: TGTGCCAGCAGCTTGGCGGGGGGGGAGACCCAGTACTTC
d_gene: .; j_gene: TRBJ2-1; abundance: few; v_gene: TRBV7-6; CDR3aa: CASSTGSTGFDEQFF; CDR3nt: TGTGCCAGCAGCACTGGTTCGACAGGTTTCGATGAGCAGTTCTTC
d_gene: TRBD1; j_gene: TRBJ1-2; abundance: .; v_gene: TRBV5-6; CDR3aa: CASSNDRVLYPF; CDR3nt: TGTGCCAGCAGCAACGACAGGGTCCTCTACCCCTTC
d_gene: .; j_gene: TRBJ2-7; abundance: .; v_gene: TRBV10-3; CDR3aa: CAISAEGYEQYF; CDR3nt: TGTGCCATCAGCGCGGAGGGCTACGAGCAGTACTTC
d_gene: .; j_gene: TRBJ1-3; abundance: .; v_gene: TRBV30; CDR3aa: CAWGEGRGSTIYF; CDR3nt: TGTGCCTGGGGAGAGGGTAGAGGGTCCACCATATATTTT
d_gene: .; j_gene: TRBJ1-2; abundance: .; v_gene: TRBV18; CDR3aa: CASSTGQRGYGYTF; CDR3nt: TGTGCCAGCTCAACAGGGCAGCGGGGCTATGGCTACACCTTC
d_gene: TRBD2; j_gene: TRBJ2-6; abundance: .; v_gene: TRBV28; CDR3aa: CAGSLLAGGTSGANVLTF; CDR3nt: TGTGCCGGCAGTTTGCTAGCGGGAGGTACCTCTGGGGCCAACGTCCTGACTTTC
d_gene: .; j_gene: TRBJ1-5; abundance: once; v_gene: TRBV7-2; CDR3aa: CASSFRVGNQPQHF; CDR3nt: TGTGCCAGCAGCTTCAGGGTAGGCAATCAGCCCCAGCATTTT
d_gene: TRBD1; j_gene: TRBJ2-1; abundance: .; v_gene: TRBV6-5; CDR3aa: CASRSNRDRVNEQFF; CDR3nt: TGTGCCAGCCGATCCAACCGGGACAGGGTCAATGAGCAGTTCTTC
d_gene: TRBD2; j_gene: TRBJ2-7; abundance: .; v_gene: TRBV28; CDR3aa: CASSSWTSGSYEQYF; CDR3nt: TGTGCCAGCAGTTCCTGGACTAGCGGATCCTACGAGCAGTACTTC
d_gene: .; j_gene: TRBJ2-3; abundance: .; v_gene: TRBV9; CDR3aa: CASSVGVQAEPQYF; CDR3nt: TGTGCCAGCAGCGTAGGAGTGCAAGCGGAACCGCAGTATTTT
d_gene: .; j_gene: TRBJ2-7; abundance: .; v_gene: TRBV7-2; CDR3aa: CASSQPSGADEQYF; CDR3nt: TGTGCCAGCAGTCAACCTTCAGGGGCGGACGAGCAGTACTTC
d_gene: .; j_gene: TRBJ1-1; abundance: medium-sized; v_gene: TRBV5-4; CDR3aa: CASSFRPGYTEAFF; CDR3nt: TGTGCCAGCAGTTTCCGGCCGGGGTACACTGAAGCTTTCTTT
d_gene: .; j_gene: TRBJ2-1; abundance: .; v_gene: TRBV10-3; CDR3aa: CAISVEVLGDEQFF; CDR3nt: TGTGCCATCAGTGTTGAGGTCCTAGGGGATGAGCAGTTCTTC
d_gene: .; j_gene: TRBJ1-1; abundance: .; v_gene: TRBV19; CDR3aa: CASSISLNTEAFF; CDR3nt: TGTGCCAGTAGTATCTCTCTGAACACTGAAGCTTTCTTT
d_gene: .; j_gene: TRBJ2-5; abundance: .; v_gene: TRBV7-2; CDR3aa: CASSLAVGGVIQETQYF; CDR3nt: TGTGCCAGCAGCTTAGCGGTGGGGGGAGTCATCCAAGAGACCCAGTACTTC
d_gene: TRBD1; j_gene: TRBJ1-1; abundance: .; v_gene: TRBV5-6; CDR3aa: CASSRQGGNTEAFF; CDR3nt: TGTGCCAGCAGCCGACAGGGGGGAAACACTGAAGCTTTCTTT